This TCR beta chain appears in the sequencing data of a study of brain T cells in children with intractable seizures. The germline V gene encodes CDR1 SGHNT and CDR2 YENEEA. The CDR3 extends over 15 amino acids. V was pared by 1 base and J by 0 bases, with 1 base of the junction left unmatched. The method was immunoSEQ multiplex PCR; TCRdb's version includes in-frame clones alone and lacks a portion of them. Of about 340,000 clones detected, 85% to 95% appear once; the ten largest clones hold around 5%. Time point defined: blood from clinic visit 5 months post-surgery; TSC patient then seizure free. The sequenced sample was peripheral blood, obtained 4 to 6 months after surgery. V gene TRBV11-3 combines with J gene TRBJ1-1, with TRBD1 matching over 8 bases. The clonotype was recovered from a boy in the first two years of life with tuberous sclerosis and intractable seizures. In DNA, the CDR3 is TGTGCCAGCAGCTTAGGACAGGGGATGAACACTGAAGCTTTCTTT. Its protein product is CASSLGQGMNTEAFF.